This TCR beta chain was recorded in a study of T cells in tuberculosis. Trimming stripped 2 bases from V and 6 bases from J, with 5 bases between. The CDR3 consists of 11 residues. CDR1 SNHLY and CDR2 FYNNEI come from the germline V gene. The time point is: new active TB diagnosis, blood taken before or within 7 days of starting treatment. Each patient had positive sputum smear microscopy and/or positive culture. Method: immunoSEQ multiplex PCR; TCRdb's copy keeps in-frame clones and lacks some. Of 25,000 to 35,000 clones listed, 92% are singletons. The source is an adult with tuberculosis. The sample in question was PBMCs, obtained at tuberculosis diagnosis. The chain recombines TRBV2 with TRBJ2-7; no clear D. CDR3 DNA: TGTGCCAGCAGTGAAATGGCCGAGCAGTACTTC. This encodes CASSEMAEQYF.